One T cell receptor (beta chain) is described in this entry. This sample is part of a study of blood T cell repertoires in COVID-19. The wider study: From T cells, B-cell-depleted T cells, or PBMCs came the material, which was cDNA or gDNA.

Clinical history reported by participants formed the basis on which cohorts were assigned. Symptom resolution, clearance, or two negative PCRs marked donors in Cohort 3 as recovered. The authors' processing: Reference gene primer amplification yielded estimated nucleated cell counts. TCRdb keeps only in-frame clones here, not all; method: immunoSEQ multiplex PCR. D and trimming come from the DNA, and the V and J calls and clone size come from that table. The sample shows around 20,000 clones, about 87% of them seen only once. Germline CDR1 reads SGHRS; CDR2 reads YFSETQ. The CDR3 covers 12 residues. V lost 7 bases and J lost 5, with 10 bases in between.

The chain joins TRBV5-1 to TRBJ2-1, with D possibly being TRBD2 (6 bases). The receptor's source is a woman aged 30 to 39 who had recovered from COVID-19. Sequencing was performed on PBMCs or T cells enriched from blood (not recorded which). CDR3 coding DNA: TGCGCCAGCCAGCGGGCTAACAATGAGCAGTTCTTC. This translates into CASQRANNEQFF.